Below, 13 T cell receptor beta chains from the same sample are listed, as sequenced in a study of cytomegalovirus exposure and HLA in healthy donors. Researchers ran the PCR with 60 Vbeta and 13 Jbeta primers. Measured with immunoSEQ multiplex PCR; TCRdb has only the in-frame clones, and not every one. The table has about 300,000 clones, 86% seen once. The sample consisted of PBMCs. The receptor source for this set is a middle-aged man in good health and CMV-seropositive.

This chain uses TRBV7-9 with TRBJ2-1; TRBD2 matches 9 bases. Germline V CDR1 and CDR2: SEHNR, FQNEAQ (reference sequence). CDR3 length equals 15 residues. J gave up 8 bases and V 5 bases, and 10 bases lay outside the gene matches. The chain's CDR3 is CASSPLAGGPHEQFF. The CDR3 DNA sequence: TGTGCCAGCAGCCCCCTGGCGGGAGGGCCCCATGAGCAGTTCTTC.

In DNA, the CDR3 is TGCGCCAGCAGCTTGGGGACTAGTCGGGAGCAGTACTTC. Translating gives CASSLGTSREQYF. This chain links TRBV5-1 with TRBJ2-7; TRBD2 matches at 7 bases. The CDR3 has 13 amino acids. Trimming cost V 0 bases and J 7 bases; bases outside gene matches: 4. CDR1 and CDR2 (germline): SGHRS, YFSETQ. Combining the CDR3 with reference TRBV5-1 and TRBJ2-7 gives the whole variable domain KAGVTQTPRYLIKTRGQQVTLSCSPISGHRSVSWYQQTPGQGLQFLFEYFSETQRNKGNFPGRFSGRQFSNSRSEMNVSTLELGDSALYLCASSLGTSREQYFGPGTRLTVT.

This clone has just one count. The chain's CDR3 is CASIPGLARDTQYF. CDR3 in DNA: TGCGCCAGCATTCCGGGACTAGCGCGGGATACGCAGTATTTT. The chain is built from TRBV10-2 and TRBJ2-3, with 10 bases aligning to TRBD2. The CDR3 sequence is 14 residues long. The V and J ends lost 7 bases and 6 bases, in that order; junction bases with no gene match: 7. Germline CDR1 reads WSHSY; CDR2 reads SAAADI.

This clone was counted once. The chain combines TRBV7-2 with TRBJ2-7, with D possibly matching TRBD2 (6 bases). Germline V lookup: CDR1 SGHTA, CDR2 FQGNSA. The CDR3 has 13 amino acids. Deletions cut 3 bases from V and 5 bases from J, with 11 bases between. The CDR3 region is CASSFSSADEQYF. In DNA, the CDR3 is TGTGCCAGCAGCTTCTCTAGCGCCGACGAGCAGTACTTC.

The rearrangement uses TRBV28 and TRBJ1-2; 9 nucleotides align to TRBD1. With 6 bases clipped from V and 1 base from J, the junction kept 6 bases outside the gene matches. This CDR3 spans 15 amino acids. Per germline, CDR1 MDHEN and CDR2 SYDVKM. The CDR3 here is CASRYRDRDNYGYTF. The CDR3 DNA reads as TGTGCCAGCAGGTACCGGGACAGGGATAACTATGGCTACACCTTC.

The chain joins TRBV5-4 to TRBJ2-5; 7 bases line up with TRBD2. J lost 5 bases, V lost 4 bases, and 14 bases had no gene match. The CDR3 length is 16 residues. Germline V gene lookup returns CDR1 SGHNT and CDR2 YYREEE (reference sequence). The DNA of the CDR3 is TGTGCCAGCAGCCCCTCGGGCGGGAGTTGGGGGGAGACCCAGTACTTC. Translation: CASSPSGGSWGETQYF.

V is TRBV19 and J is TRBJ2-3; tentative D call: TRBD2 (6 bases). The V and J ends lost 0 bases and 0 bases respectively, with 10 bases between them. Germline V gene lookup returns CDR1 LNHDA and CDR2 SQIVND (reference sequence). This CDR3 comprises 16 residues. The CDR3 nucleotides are TGTGCCAGTAGTATAGACCATAGCGGAAGCACAGATACGCAGTATTTT. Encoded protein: CASSIDHSGSTDTQYF.

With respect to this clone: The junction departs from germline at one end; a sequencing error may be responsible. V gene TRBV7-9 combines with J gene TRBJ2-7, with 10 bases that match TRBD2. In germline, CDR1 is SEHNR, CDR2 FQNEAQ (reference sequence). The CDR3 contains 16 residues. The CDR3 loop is CSSSYLNSGRRYEQYF. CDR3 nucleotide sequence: TGTTCCAGCAGTTATTTAAATAGCGGGAGGAGGTACGAGCAGTACTTC.

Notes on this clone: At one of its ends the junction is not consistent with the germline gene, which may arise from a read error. CDR3 residues: CSSSPVLNYGYTF. In nucleotides, the CDR3 is TGTTCCAGCAGCCCGGTCCTTAACTATGGCTACACCTTC. The rearrangement joins TRBV7-9 to TRBJ1-2, with D hard to call. The CDR3 has 13 residues. Germline CDR1 and CDR2: SEHNR and FQNEAQ (reference sequence).

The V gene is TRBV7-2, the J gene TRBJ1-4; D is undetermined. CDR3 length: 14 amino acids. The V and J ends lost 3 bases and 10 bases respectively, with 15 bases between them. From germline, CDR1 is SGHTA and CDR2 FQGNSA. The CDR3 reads CASSFSNGVGKLFF. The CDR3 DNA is TGTGCCAGCAGCTTTTCGAATGGAGTGGGAAAACTGTTTTTT. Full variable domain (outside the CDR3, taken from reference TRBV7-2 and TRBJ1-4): GAGVSQSPSNKVTEKGKDVELRCDPISGHTALYWYRQSLGQGLEFLIYFQGNSAPDKSGLPSDRFSAERTGGSVSTLTIQRTQQEDSAVYLCASSFSNGVGKLFFGSGTQLSVL.

The CDR3 nucleotides read TGCGCCAGCAGCCAAGATATTGGGTTAGCAGCTAGCACAGATACGCAGTATTTT. Translated, it gives CASSQDIGLAASTDTQYF. The chain employs TRBV4-3 and TRBJ2-3; D is ambiguous. V gave up 0 bases and J gave up 0 bases, with 16 bases separating them. Germline lookup yields CDR1 LGHNA and CDR2 YSLEER. This CDR3 comprises 18 residues.

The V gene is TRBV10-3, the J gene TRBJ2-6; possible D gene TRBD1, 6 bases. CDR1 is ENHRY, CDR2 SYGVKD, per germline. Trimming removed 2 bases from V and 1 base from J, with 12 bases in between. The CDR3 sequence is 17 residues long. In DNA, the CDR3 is TGTGCCATCAGTGAGGGCAGGGGCGGTTCTGGGGCCAACGTCCTGACTTTC. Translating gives CAISEGRGGSGANVLTF.

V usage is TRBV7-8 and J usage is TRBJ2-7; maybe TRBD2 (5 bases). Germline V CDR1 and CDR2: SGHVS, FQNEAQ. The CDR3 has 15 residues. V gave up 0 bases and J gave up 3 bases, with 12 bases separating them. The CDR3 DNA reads TGTGCCAGCAGCTTAGCGAACCAGGACTTCTACGAGCAGTACTTC. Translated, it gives CASSLANQDFYEQYF.